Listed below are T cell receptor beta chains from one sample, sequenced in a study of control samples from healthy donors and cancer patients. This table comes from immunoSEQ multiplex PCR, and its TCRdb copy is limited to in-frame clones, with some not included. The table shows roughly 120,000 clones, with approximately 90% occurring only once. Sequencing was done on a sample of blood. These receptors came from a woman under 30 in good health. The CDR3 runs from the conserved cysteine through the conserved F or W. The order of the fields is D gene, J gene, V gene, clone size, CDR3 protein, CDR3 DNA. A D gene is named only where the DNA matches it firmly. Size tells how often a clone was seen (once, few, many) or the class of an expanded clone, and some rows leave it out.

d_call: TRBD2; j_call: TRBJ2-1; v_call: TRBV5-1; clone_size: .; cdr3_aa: CASSLGAGGGEQFF; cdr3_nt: TGCGCCAGCAGCTTAGGAGCGGGAGGTGGTGAGCAGTTCTTC
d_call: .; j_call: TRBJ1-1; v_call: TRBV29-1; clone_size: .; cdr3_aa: CSVEEDGNTEAFF; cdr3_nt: TGCAGCGTTGAAGAAGACGGGAACACTGAAGCTTTCTTT
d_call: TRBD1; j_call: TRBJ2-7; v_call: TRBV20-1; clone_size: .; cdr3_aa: CSASGTGHLGEQYF; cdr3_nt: TGCAGTGCTAGTGGGACAGGCCACTTGGGCGAGCAGTACTTC
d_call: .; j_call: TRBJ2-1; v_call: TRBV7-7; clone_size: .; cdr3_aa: CASSLNRVNEQFF; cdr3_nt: TGTGCTAGCAGCTTAAACCGAGTCAATGAGCAGTTCTTC
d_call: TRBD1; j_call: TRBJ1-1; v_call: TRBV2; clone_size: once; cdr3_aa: CASSEFQGGTEAFF; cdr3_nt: TGTGCCAGCAGTGAATTCCAGGGGGGCACTGAAGCTTTCTTT
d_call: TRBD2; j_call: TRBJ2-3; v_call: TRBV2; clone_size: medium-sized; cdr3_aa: CASSEEHWRGVTDTQYF; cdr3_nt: TGTGCCAGCAGTGAAGAGCATTGGCGGGGGGTTACAGATACGCAGTATTTT
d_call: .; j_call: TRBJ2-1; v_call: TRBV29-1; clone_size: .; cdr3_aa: CSSWDFSSYNEQFF; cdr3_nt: TGCAGTTCCTGGGACTTTAGCTCCTACAATGAGCAGTTCTTC
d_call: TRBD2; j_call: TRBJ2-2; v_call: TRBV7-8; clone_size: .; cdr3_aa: CASTLTSGRGTGELFF; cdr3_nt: TGTGCCAGCACCCTTACTAGCGGGAGGGGCACCGGGGAGCTGTTTTTT
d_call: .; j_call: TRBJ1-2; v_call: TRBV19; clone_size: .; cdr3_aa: CASSNRYREGYTF; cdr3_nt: TGTGCCAGTAGTAATCGTTACAGGGAAGGCTACACCTTC
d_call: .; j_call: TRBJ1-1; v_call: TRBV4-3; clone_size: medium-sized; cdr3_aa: CASSQSWGEGEAFF; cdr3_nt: TGCGCCAGCAGCCAATCATGGGGGGAAGGTGAAGCTTTCTTT
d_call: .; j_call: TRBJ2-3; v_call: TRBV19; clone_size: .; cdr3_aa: CASSNDGYMGDTQYF; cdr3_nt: TGTGCCAGTAGTAATGATGGATATATGGGAGATACGCAGTATTTT
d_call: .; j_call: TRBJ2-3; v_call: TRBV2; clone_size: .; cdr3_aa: CASSLGGQPTDTQYF; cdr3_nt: TGTGCCAGCAGCCTAGGAGGACAGCCTACAGATACGCAGTATTTT
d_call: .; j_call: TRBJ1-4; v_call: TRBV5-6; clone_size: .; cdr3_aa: CASSLKEPREKLFF; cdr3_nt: TGTGCCAGCAGCTTGAAGGAACCCCGTGAAAAACTGTTTTTT
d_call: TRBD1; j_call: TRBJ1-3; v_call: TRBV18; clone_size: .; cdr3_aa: CASSQFPEQGAPGNTIYF; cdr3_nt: TGTGCCAGCTCACAATTTCCGGAACAGGGGGCGCCCGGAAACACCATATATTTT
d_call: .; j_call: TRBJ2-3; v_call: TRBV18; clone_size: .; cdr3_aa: CASSPPSARGTRNTDTQYF; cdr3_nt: TGTGCCAGCTCACCACCGTCAGCTCGAGGGACCCGGAACACAGATACGCAGTATTTT
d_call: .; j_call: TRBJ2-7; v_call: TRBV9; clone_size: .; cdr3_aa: CASSVVALGLGNYEQYF; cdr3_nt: TGTGCCAGCAGCGTAGTAGCCCTCGGATTGGGGAACTACGAGCAGTACTTC
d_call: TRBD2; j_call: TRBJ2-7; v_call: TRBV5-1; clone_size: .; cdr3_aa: CASSSRTSAYEQYF; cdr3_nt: TGCGCCAGCAGCTCGAGGACTAGCGCCTACGAGCAGTACTTC
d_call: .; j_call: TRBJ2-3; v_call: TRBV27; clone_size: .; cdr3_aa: CASSSTGFGDTQYF; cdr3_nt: TGTGCCAGCAGTTCCACAGGGTTTGGAGATACGCAGTATTTT
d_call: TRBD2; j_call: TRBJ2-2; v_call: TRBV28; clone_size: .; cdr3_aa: CASSLLGGHFANTGELFF; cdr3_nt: TGTGCCAGCAGTTTATTGGGAGGGCACTTCGCGAACACCGGGGAGCTGTTTTTT
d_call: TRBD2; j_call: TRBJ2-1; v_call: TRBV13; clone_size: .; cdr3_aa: CASSLGRTSGFYNEQFF; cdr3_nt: TGTGCCAGCAGCTTAGGCCGGACTAGCGGGTTTTACAATGAGCAGTTCTTC
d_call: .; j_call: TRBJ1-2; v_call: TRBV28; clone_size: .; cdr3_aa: CASSLLGQQYYGYTF; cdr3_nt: TGTGCCAGCAGTTTATTGGGGCAACAGTACTATGGCTACACCTTC
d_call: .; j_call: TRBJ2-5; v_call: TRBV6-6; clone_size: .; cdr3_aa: CASRIIETQYF; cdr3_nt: TGTGCCAGCAGAATCATTGAGACCCAGTACTTC
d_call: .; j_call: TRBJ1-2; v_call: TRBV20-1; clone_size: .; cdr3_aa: CSASIWQGGHYGYTF; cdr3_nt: TGCAGTGCTAGTATCTGGCAGGGTGGGCACTATGGCTACACCTTC
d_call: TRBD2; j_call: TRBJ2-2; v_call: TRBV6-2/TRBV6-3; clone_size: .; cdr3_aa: CASSRGLAGSGELFF; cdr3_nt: TGTGCCAGCAGCCGCGGACTAGCGGGATCCGGGGAGCTGTTTTTT
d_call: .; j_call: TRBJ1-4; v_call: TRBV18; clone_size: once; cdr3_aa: CASSLDREKLFF; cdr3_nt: TGTGCCAGCTCCCTGGACAGAGAAAAACTGTTTTTT
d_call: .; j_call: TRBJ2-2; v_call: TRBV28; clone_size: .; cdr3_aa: CASRSRDTNTGELFF; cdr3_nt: TGTGCCAGCAGATCAAGGGACACCAACACCGGGGAGCTGTTTTTT
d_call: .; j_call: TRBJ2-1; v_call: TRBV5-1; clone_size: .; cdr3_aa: CASSLAPSSIEQFF; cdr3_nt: TGCGCCAGCAGCTTGGCGCCTTCTAGCATTGAGCAGTTCTTC
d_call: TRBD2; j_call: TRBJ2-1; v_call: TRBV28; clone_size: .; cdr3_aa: CASSLRTSRHEQFF; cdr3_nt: TGTGCCAGCAGTTTAAGGACTAGTCGGCATGAGCAGTTCTTC
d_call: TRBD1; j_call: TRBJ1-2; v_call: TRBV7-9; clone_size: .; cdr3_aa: CASSSGQDYGYTF; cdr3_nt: TGTGCCAGCAGCTCCGGACAGGACTATGGCTACACCTTC
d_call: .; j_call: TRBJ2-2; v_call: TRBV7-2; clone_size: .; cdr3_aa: CASSLETVAGELFF; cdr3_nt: TGTGCCAGCAGCTTAGAAACGGTAGCCGGGGAGCTGTTTTTT
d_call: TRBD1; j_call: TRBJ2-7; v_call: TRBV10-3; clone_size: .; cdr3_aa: CAIRRDRTRYEQYF; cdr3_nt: TGTGCCATCAGGCGGGACAGGACCCGCTACGAGCAGTACTTC